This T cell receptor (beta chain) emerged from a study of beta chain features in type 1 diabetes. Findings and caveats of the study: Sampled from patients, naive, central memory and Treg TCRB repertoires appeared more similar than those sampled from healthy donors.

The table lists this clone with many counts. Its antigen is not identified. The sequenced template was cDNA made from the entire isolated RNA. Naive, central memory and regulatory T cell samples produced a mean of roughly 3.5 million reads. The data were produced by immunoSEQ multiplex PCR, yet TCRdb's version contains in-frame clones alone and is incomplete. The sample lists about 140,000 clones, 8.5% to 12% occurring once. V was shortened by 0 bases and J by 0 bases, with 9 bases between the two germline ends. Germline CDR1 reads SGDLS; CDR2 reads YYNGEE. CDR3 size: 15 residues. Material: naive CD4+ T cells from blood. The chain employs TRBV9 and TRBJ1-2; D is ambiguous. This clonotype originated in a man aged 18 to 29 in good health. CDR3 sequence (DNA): TGTGCCAGCAGCGTAGAGCCCAACGCTAACTATGGCTACACCTTC. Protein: CASSVEPNANYGYTF.